Shown below are 8 T cell receptor beta chains from a single sample sequenced in a study of blood T cells in healthy people across ages. PCR was performed a second time for roughly 7 to 11 cycles using a sample-barcoded 5' primer and a J-beta primer mix. Using its own MiXCR run on the 5' RACE reads, TCRdb lists one record per CDR3 protein. The sample includes about a million distinct CDR3 sequences, 51% of them seen just once. The sample taken for sequencing was blood. These receptors were obtained from a woman in her fifties or sixties in good health.

V gene TRBV20-1 combines with J gene TRBJ2-1, with TRBD2 matching over 12 bases. This CDR3 comprises 14 residues. Per germline, CDR1 DFQATT and CDR2 SNEGSKA (reference sequence). The junction had 7 bases not matched to a gene; V was cut back by 5 bases and J by 8 bases. CDR3 DNA sequence: TGCAGTGCTCCAGGACTAGCGGGAATCGATGAGCAGTTCTTC. This codes for CSAPGLAGIDEQFF.

J is TRBJ2-1 and V is TRBV29-1; possibly TRBD2 for D (6 bases). This CDR3 region has 13 residues. Germline CDR1 and CDR2: SQVTM and ANQGSEA. The V end lost 7 bases, the J end lost 4 bases, and 14 bases lay between the germline ends. As DNA, the CDR3 is TGCAGCGCGAGGGAGACTAGTTACAATGAGCAGTTCTTC. The encoded protein is CSARETSYNEQFF.

The chain couples TRBV12-3 or TRBV12-4 to TRBJ2-1; TRBD2 agrees at 9 bases. V gave up 5 bases and J gave up 4 bases; unmatched junction bases: 15. The CDR3 runs 18 residues. CDR3 nucleotide sequence: TGTGCCAGCAGTAGTAGGAGCGGGAGGTATGATCAGTACAATGAGCAGTTCTTC. Its translation is CASSSRSGRYDQYNEQFF.

This clonotype has a handful of counts. V usage is TRBV25-1 and J usage is TRBJ2-1; 12 bases are a match to TRBD2. V shed 11 bases and J 4 bases; nucleotides not matched to a gene: 3. Germline V lookup: CDR1 MGHDK, CDR2 SYGVNS. The length of the CDR3 is 13 residues. The CDR3 DNA sequence: TGTGCCGTCGGACTAGCGGGATACAATGAGCAGTTCTTC. Translation gives CAVGLAGYNEQFF.

The J gene is TRBJ1-5, the V gene TRBV20-1; D is undetermined. Germline values: CDR1 DFQATT, CDR2 SNEGSKA (reference sequence). Trimming took off 6 bases at V and 1 base at J, with 13 bases between the two ends. This CDR3 region has 14 residues. The DNA for the CDR3 is TGCAGTGCCTTCCAGTCCCGGAGCAATCAGCCCCAGCATTTT. This sequence encodes CSAFQSRSNQPQHF.

This clonotype was observed a handful of times. The V call is TRBV10-3, the J call TRBJ1-2, with D tentatively TRBD1 (5 bases). The germline CDR1 and CDR2 sequences are ENHRY and SYGVKD. V was trimmed by 3 bases and J by 6 bases, leaving 14 bases between them. The CDR3 length is 14 residues. The CDR3 here is CAISDGDGQNGYTF. CDR3 DNA sequence: TGTGCCATCAGTGACGGGGACGGACAAAATGGCTACACCTTC.

The gene calls are TRBV5-1 and TRBJ2-7; maybe TRBD2 (5 bases). CDR1 SGHRS and CDR2 YFSETQ come from the germline V gene. The CDR3 contains 16 residues. V lost 1 base and J 0 bases, leaving 14 bases between the germline ends. CDR3 in amino acids: CASSLLAPGSSYEQYF. The CDR3, as DNA: TGCGCCAGCAGCTTGTTGGCGCCTGGGAGCTCCTACGAGCAGTACTTC.

This clonotype appeared a single time. The chain combines TRBV3-1 with TRBJ2-3; weak D call: TRBD1 (5 bases). Germline V gene sequence: CDR1 LGHDT, CDR2 YNNKEL (reference sequence). The CDR3 extends over 15 amino acids. The V end was cut by 4 bases, the J end by 3 bases, with 14 bases between. CDR3 region: CASSRQRQGTDTQYF. In DNA, the CDR3 is TGTGCCAGCAGCCGCCAGAGGCAGGGAACAGATACGCAGTATTTT.